The 19 T cell receptor beta chains below come from one sample, sequenced in a study of post-analysis software for immune sequencing data. The study, taken as a whole, reports: There were a handful of TRBV segments more frequent in patients than controls, and TRBV5-6, TRBV5-1 and TRBV20-1 were among them.

For these receptors, no antigen is known. Presence of unique molecular identifiers characterized the TCR beta cDNA libraries. TCRdb used MiXCR to reprocess the PCR reads, holding one entry per CDR3 protein. The top ten hold 13% of the sample, which has roughly 410,000 distinct CDR3 sequences, around a third seen once. The specimen sequenced was blood. The receptor set was obtained from a girl aged 10 to 17 with multiple sclerosis.

The chain is built from TRBV20-1 and TRBJ1-2, with a possible D match to TRBD1 (5 bases). The CDR3 is 12 residues long. The V gene's germline CDR1 is DFQATT and CDR2 SNEGSKA (reference sequence). V was shortened by 0 bases and J by 4 bases, with 6 bases between the two germline ends. CDR3 loop: CSAREGGYGYTF. The CDR3, as DNA: TGCAGTGCTAGAGAGGGGGGCTATGGCTACACCTTC.

This clonotype was seen more than once but under ten times. The chain combines TRBV6-1 with TRBJ2-4; possibly TRBD1 for D (5 bases). This CDR3 contains 15 residues. V shed 5 bases and J shed 1 base, with 12 bases lying between them. In germline, CDR1 is MNHNS, CDR2 SASEGT. CDR3 nucleotides: TGTGCCAGCAGTACAGGAATGTTGGCCAAAAACATTCAGTACTTC. This codes for CASSTGMLAKNIQYF.

The chain has TRBV7-9 and TRBJ1-4; D is uncertain. Germline CDR1 and CDR2: SEHNR and FQNEAQ (reference sequence). The V and J ends lost 5 bases and 12 bases respectively, with 16 bases between them. The CDR3 has 13 residues. CDR3 region: CASSPTVNNQLFF. Here the CDR3 DNA reads TGTGCCAGCAGCCCTACCGTAAATAATCAACTGTTTTTT.

This clonotype was seen a handful of times. This chain connects TRBV3-1 to TRBJ1-2, with 7 bases aligning to TRBD1. The CDR3 loop spans 15 amino acids. Germline-derived CDR1 and CDR2 are LGHDT and YNNKEL (reference sequence). Trimming at V came to 2 bases and at J to 0 bases, leaving 3 bases not matched to a gene. CDR3 bases: TGTGCCAGCAGCCAAACAGGACAGGCTAACTATGGCTACACCTTC. This sequence encodes CASSQTGQANYGYTF.

This clonotype was detected a few times. The J gene is TRBJ2-1, the V gene TRBV7-3, with D perhaps matching TRBD1 (6 bases). The germline V gene has CDR1 SGHTA and CDR2 FQGTGA. V was pared by 5 bases and J by 3 bases, with 14 bases between. The CDR3 consists of 15 residues. CDR3 bases: TGTGCCAGCAGCCGGGACACCGGGTACTACAATGAGCAGTTCTTC. Amino acids: CASSRDTGYYNEQFF.

This clonotype was found a few times. The V call is TRBV4-1, the J call TRBJ2-5; D is unresolved. Germline assignment: CDR1 MGHRA and CDR2 YSYEKL. The CDR3 is 15 residues long. The V gene lost 1 base and the J gene lost 5 bases, with 14 bases spanning the gap. The CDR3 DNA is TGCGCCAGCAGCCAAGTTTCGCCCTCGAGGGAGACCCAGTACTTC. The encoded protein is CASSQVSPSRETQYF.

The V and J genes are TRBV20-1 and TRBJ2-3, with D possibly TRBD1 on 6 matching bases. Deletions cut 8 bases from V and 2 bases from J, with 8 bases between. CDR3 size: 11 residues. Per germline, CDR1 DFQATT and CDR2 SNEGSKA (reference sequence). CDR3 region: CSQGSTDTQYF. CDR3 sequence (DNA): TGCAGTCAGGGGTCCACAGATACGCAGTATTTT.

In its sample, this clonotype was seen a few times. The gene calls are TRBV29-1 and TRBJ2-3; possibly TRBD1 for D (6 bases). The V gene lost 7 bases and the J gene lost 4 bases, with 15 bases spanning the gap. This CDR3 has 13 residues. CDR1 and CDR2 from the germline V gene are SQVTM and ANQGSEA. CDR3 in amino acids: CSGLLTGSDTQYF. CDR3 sequence (DNA): TGCAGCGGACTACTAACAGGGTCAGATACGCAGTATTTT.

This clonotype has a handful of counts. The chain carries TRBV7-2 and TRBJ2-2; D assignment may be TRBD1 or TRBD2 (5 bases each). Germline V CDR1 and CDR2: SGHTA, FQGNSA. The germline V and J ends were trimmed by 3 bases and 4 bases, with 6 bases remaining between them. CDR3 length equals 13 residues. CDR3 sequence: CASSLRGTGELFF. CDR3 bases: TGTGCCAGCAGCTTGAGGGGCACCGGGGAGCTGTTTTTT. Combining the CDR3 with reference TRBV7-2 and TRBJ2-2 gives the whole variable domain GAGVSQSPSNKVTEKGKDVELRCDPISGHTALYWYRQSLGQGLEFLIYFQGNSAPDKSGLPSDRFSAERTGGSVSTLTIQRTQQEDSAVYLCASSLRGTGELFFGEGSRLTVL.

The rearrangement links TRBV13 to TRBJ2-4, with TRBD1 as a possible D gene (5 bases). Deletions cut 6 bases from V and 13 bases from J, with 22 bases between. The CDR3 has 14 residues. Germline CDR1 PRHDT, CDR2 FYEKMQ (reference sequence). CDR3 in DNA: TGTGCCAGCAGTGCTACAGGATCCTCCTACGGGCAGTACTTC. Protein: CASSATGSSYGQYF.

This clonotype has just a few counts. V is TRBV7-9 and J is TRBJ2-3, with 9 bases identical to TRBD2. The CDR3 loop spans 15 amino acids. The germline V gene encodes CDR1 SEHNR and CDR2 FQNEAQ (reference sequence). J lost 4 bases, V lost 8 bases, and 10 bases had no gene match. The CDR3 DNA sequence: TGTGCCAGCGGCCCTAGGGTAGCGGGGGCAGATACGCAGTATTTT. Protein sequence: CASGPRVAGADTQYF.

The chain joins TRBV7-2 to TRBJ2-3, with 8 nucleotides matching TRBD1. Germline V gene data show CDR1 as SGHTA and CDR2 as FQGNSA. The V gene end was trimmed by 0 bases and the J gene end by 1 base; junction bases not matched to a gene: 6. The CDR3 extends over 17 amino acids. The CDR3 region has the DNA TGTGCCAGCAGCTTAGCGGACTTACAGGGGGGCACAGATACGCAGTATTTT. Amino acid sequence: CASSLADLQGGTDTQYF.

This clonotype was counted only a few times. The chain employs TRBV6-5 and TRBJ1-5; D gene ambiguous. Germline values: CDR1 MNHEY, CDR2 SVGAGI. V was clipped by 0 bases and J by 2 bases, with 5 bases between them. The CDR3 contains 14 residues. The CDR3 reads CASSYSVGNQPQHF. The CDR3, as DNA: TGTGCCAGCAGTTACTCGGTGGGCAATCAGCCCCAGCATTTT.

J is TRBJ2-1 and V is TRBV20-1; 12 bases line up with TRBD2. The CDR3 consists of 17 residues. The germline V gene encodes CDR1 DFQATT and CDR2 SNEGSKA (reference sequence). Trimming removed 0 bases from V and 4 bases from J; junction bases left unmatched: 7. The CDR3 DNA reads as TGCAGTGCTAGAGATCCCGGGACTAGCGGGTCTTACAATGAGCAGTTCTTC. This sequence encodes CSARDPGTSGSYNEQFF.

The chain employs TRBV2 and TRBJ2-3, with 9 positions matching TRBD1. This CDR3 comprises 15 residues. The V and J ends lost 5 bases and 0 bases, in that order; junction bases with no gene match: 3. The germline V gene has CDR1 SNHLY and CDR2 FYNNEI. CDR3 residues: CASSPDRGSTDTQYF. The CDR3 bases are TGTGCCAGCAGTCCCGACAGGGGGAGCACAGATACGCAGTATTTT. Looking up the rest from reference TRBV2 and TRBJ2-3 gives the full variable domain: EPEVTQTPSHQVTQMGQEVILRCVPISNHLYFYWYRQILGQKVEFLVSFYNNEISEKSEIFDDQFSVERPDGSNFTLKIRSTKLEDSAMYFCASSPDRGSTDTQYFGPGTRLTVL.

The genes are TRBV4-1 and TRBJ1-5; unclear D gene. Germline CDR1 reads MGHRA; CDR2 reads YSYEKL. This CDR3 is built from 17 residues. With 0 bases removed from V and 3 bases from J, the gap between germline ends came to 15 bases. The CDR3 spells CASSQDLGALFNQPQHF. The CDR3 DNA reads as TGCGCCAGCAGCCAAGATCTGGGTGCTTTATTCAATCAGCCCCAGCATTTT.

This clonotype showed up just once. The DNA for the CDR3 is TGCGCCAGCAGTAGCGGACTAGGGCCTACAAATGAGCAGTTCTTC. Its translation: CASSSGLGPTNEQFF. The chain carries TRBV5-1 and TRBJ2-1; 7 nucleotides match TRBD2. Germline loops: CDR1 SGHRS, CDR2 YFSETQ. The CDR3 is 15 residues long. The V and J ends lost 5 bases and 7 bases, in that order; junction bases with no gene match: 12.

About this clonotype: A much larger clone lies one base from this, so it may be a read error. This sequence joins TRBV29-1 and TRBJ2-6, with D perhaps TRBD1 or TRBD2 (5 bases each). The CDR3 is 14 amino acids. Per the germline V gene, CDR1 is SQVTM and CDR2 is ANQGSEA. The CDR3 spells CSVVGGRGANVQTF. The CDR3 nucleotides read TGCAGCGTTGTGGGCGGGCGAGGGGCCAACGTCCAGACTTTC.

J is TRBJ1-1 and V is TRBV4-1, with 7 bases that match TRBD1. The CDR3 extends over 17 amino acids. Losses at the gene ends were 1 base for V and 3 bases for J; bases not matched to a gene: 11. The germline gives CDR1 MGHRA, CDR2 YSYEKL. The CDR3, as DNA: TGCGCCAGCAGCCAAGGGGGGACAGAGGTGTTTTACACTGAAGCTTTCTTT. Protein sequence: CASSQGGTEVFYTEAFF.